The clone carrying this TCR beta chain turned up a few times. Its antigen is unknown. The template was genomic DNA from peripheral blood, not RNA. This record belongs to a study of T cell repertoires in aging, cancer and after chemotherapy. Findings of the study overall: No conclusions about immunological memory after chemotherapy can be drawn from the repertoire data. Age-matched healthy donors had significantly more diverse, less clonal blood TCR repertoires than untreated cancer patients. Median generation probability rose over the chemotherapy interval in each cancer cohort, suggesting rebound thymic output.

A mixed TRB-A/B primer pool amplified rearranged TRB by multiplex touch-down PCR. TCRdb reprocessed the multiplex PCR reads with MiXCR, giving one entry per CDR3 protein. The sample shows about 4,900 distinct CDR3 sequences, approximately 30% of them seen only once. The CDR3 is 13 amino acids. V was clipped by 6 bases and J by 5 bases; unmatched bases: 6. CDR1 is ENHRY, CDR2 SYGVKD, per germline. Sample: blood. The chain combines TRBV10-3 with TRBJ2-7, with 8 bases matching TRBD1. The source is a human donor with a blood cancer. The donor label of this sample is uncertain. Here the CDR3 reads CAISPGGLDEQYF. CDR3 in DNA: TGTGCCATCAGCCCAGGGGGCTTAGACGAGCAGTACTTC.